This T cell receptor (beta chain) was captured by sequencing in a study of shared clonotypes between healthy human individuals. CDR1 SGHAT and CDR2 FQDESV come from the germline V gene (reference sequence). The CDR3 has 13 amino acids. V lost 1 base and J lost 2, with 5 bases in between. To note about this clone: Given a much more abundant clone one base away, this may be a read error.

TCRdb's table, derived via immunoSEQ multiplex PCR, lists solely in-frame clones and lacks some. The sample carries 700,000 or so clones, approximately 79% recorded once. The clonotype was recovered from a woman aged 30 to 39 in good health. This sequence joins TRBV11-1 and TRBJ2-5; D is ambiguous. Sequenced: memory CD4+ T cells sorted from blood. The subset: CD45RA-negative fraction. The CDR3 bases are TGTGCCAGCAGCTTAGGACTGCAAGAGACCCAGTACTTC. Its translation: CASSLGLQETQYF.